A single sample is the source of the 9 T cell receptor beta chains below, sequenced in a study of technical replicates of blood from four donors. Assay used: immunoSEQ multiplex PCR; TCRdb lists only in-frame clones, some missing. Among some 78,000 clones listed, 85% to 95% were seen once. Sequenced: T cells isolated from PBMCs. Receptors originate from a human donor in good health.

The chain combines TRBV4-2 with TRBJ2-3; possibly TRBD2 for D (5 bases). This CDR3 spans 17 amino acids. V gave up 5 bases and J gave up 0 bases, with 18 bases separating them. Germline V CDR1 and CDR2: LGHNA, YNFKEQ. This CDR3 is CASSRAGLSSSTDTQYF. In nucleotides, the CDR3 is TGTGCCAGCAGCAGGGCTGGACTTTCTTCTAGCACAGATACGCAGTATTTT.

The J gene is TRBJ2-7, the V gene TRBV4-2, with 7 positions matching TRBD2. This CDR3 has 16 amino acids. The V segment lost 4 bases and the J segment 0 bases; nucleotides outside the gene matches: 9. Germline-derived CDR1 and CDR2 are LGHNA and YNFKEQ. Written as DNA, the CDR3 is TGTGCCAGCAGCCTAAGACGGGGGGTAAGCTCCTACGAGCAGTACTTC. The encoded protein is CASSLRRGVSSYEQYF.

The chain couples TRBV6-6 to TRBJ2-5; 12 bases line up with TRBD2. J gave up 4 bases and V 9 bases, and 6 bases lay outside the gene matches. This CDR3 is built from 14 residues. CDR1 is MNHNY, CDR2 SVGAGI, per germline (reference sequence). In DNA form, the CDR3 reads TGTGCCAGTACTAGCGGGAGGCCGCCAGAGACCCAGTACTTC. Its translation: CASTSGRPPETQYF.

The CDR3 region has the DNA TGTGCCAGCAGCGTAGAGGCAGGGAGGAGGGAGCAGTACTTC. Translated, it gives CASSVEAGRREQYF. The chain is built from TRBV9 and TRBJ2-7; D possibly corresponds to TRBD2 (6 bases). Germline V gene lookup returns CDR1 SGDLS and CDR2 YYNGEE. Trimming left V 0 bases short and J 7 bases short, with 14 bases between. The CDR3 contains 14 residues.

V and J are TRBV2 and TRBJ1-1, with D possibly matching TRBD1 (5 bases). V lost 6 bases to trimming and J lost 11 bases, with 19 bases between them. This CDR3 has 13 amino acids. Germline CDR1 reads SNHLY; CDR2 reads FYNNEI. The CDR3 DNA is TGTGCCAGCAGACCTGCGTGGGGGGATCGGGCTTTCTTT. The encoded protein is CASRPAWGDRAFF. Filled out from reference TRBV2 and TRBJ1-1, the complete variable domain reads EPEVTQTPSHQVTQMGQEVILRCVPISNHLYFYWYRQILGQKVEFLVSFYNNEISEKSEIFDDQFSVERPDGSNFTLKIRSTKLEDSAMYFCASRPAWGDRAFFGQGTRLTVV.

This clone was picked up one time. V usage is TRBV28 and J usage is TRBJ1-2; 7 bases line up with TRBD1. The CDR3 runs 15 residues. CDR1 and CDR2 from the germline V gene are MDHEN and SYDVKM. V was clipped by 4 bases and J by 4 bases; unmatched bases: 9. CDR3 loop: CASSSTTDRFYGYTF. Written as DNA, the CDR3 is TGTGCCAGCAGTTCAACCACGGACAGGTTCTATGGCTACACCTTC.

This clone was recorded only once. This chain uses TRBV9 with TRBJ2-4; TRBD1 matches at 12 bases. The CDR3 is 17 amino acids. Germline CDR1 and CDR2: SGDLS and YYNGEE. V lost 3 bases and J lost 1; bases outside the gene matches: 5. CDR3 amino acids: CASSGRDRGLAKNIQYF. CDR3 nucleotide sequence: TGTGCCAGCAGCGGTAGGGACAGGGGGCTGGCCAAAAACATTCAGTACTTC.

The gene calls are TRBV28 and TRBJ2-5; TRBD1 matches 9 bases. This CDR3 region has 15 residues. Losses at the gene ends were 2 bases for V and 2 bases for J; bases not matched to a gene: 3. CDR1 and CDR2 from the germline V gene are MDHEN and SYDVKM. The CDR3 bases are TGTGCCAGCAGTTTAATGGGACAGGGACAAGAGACCCAGTACTTC. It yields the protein CASSLMGQGQETQYF.

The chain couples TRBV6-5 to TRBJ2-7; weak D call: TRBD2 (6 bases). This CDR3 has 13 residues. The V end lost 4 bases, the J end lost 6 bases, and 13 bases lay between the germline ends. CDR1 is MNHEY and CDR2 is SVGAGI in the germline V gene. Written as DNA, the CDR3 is TGTGCCAGCAGTTGGATGGGGACTGGCGAGCAGTACTTC. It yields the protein CASSWMGTGEQYF.